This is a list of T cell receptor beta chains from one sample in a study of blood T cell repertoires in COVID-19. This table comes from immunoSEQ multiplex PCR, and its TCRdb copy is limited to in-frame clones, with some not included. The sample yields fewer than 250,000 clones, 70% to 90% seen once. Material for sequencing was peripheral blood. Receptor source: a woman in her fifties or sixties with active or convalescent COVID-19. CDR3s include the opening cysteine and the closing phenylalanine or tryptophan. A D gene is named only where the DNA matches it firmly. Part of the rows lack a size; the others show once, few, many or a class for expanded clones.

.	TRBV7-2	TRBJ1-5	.	CASSSSPGNQPQHF	TGTGCCAGCAGCTCGAGTCCAGGTAATCAGCCCCAGCATTTT
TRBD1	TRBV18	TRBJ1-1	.	CASSPPGQGWTEAFF	TGTGCCAGCTCACCACCCGGACAGGGTTGGACTGAAGCTTTCTTT
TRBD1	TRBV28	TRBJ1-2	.	CASSWGTGVNYGYTF	TGTGCCAGCAGTTGGGGGACAGGAGTTAACTATGGCTACACCTTC
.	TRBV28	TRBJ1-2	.	CASSLGQGNYGYTF	TGTGCCAGCAGTTTAGGGCAGGGTAACTATGGCTACACCTTC
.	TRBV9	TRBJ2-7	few	CASSVEDSSYEQYF	TGTGCCAGCAGCGTAGAGGACAGCTCCTACGAGCAGTACTTC
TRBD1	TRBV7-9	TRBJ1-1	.	CASSPQTGGGVTEAFF	TGTGCCAGCAGCCCTCAAACAGGGGGCGGTGTCACTGAAGCTTTCTTT
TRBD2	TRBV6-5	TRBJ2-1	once	CASDTGGSYNEQFF	TGTGCCTCGGATACGGGGGGCTCCTACAATGAGCAGTTCTTC
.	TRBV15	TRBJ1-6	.	CATSRARESPLHF	TGTGCCACCAGCAGAGCCCGCGAATCACCCCTCCACTTT
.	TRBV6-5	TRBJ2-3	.	CASLWTASTDTQYF	TGTGCCAGCCTATGGACAGCTAGCACAGATACGCAGTATTTT
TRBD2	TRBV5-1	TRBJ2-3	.	CASSGGGRSTDTQYF	TGCGCCAGCAGCGGGGGAGGGCGTAGCACAGATACGCAGTATTTT
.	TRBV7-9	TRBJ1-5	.	CASSLDILPQHF	TGTGCCAGCAGCTTAGATATACTGCCCCAGCATTTT
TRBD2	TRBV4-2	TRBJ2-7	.	CASSLLSTYGTTGFYEQYF	TGTGCCAGCAGCCTACTATCGACTTACGGGACTACCGGATTCTACGAGCAGTACTTC
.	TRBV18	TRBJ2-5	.	CASSPPRQEGETQYF	TGTGCCAGCTCACCACCGAGGCAGGAGGGAGAGACCCAGTACTTC
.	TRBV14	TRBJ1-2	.	CASSPAGSYGYTF	TGTGCCAGCAGCCCCGCGGGTAGCTATGGCTACACCTTC
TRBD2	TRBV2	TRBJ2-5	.	CASSLWGGSLFQETQYF	TGTGCCAGCAGCCTGTGGGGAGGGAGCTTATTCCAAGAGACCCAGTACTTC
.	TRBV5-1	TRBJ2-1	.	CASSDNSVSEQFF	TGCGCCAGCAGCGATAATAGCGTCAGTGAGCAGTTCTTC
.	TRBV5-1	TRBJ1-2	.	CASSRGLGGNYGYTF	TGCGCCAGCAGTCGGGGTTTGGGGGGTAACTATGGCTACACCTTC
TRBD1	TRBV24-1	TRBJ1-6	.	CATAAPGTGGAILNSPLHF	TGTGCCACCGCGGCCCCGGGGACAGGGGGCGCGATTCTTAATTCACCCCTCCACTTT
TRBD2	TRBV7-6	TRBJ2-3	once	CASSPMAGATDTQYF	TGTGCCAGCAGCCCTATGGCGGGAGCCACAGATACGCAGTATTTT
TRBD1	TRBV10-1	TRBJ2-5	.	CASSGTGTGFQETQYF	TGCGCCAGCAGTGGTACCGGGACAGGCTTCCAAGAGACCCAGTACTTC
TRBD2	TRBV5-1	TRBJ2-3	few	CASSLALAGGASTDTQYF	TGCGCCAGCAGCTTGGCGCTAGCGGGGGGTGCTAGCACAGATACGCAGTATTTT
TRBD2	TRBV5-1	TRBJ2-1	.	CASQTSGGAGEQFF	TGCGCCAGCCAGACTAGCGGGGGGGCAGGTGAGCAGTTCTTC
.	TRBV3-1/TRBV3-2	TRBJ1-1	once	CASKHTGDGTEAFF	TGTGCCAGCAAGCATACAGGAGATGGCACTGAAGCTTTCTTT
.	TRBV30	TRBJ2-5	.	CAWSVLEETQYF	TGTGCCTGGAGTGTATTAGAAGAGACCCAGTACTTC
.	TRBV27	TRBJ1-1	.	CASTLHHGGVNTEAFF	TGTGCCAGCACCCTACACCACGGGGGGGTGAACACTGAAGCTTTCTTT
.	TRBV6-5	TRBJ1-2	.	CASIGGDNYGYTF	TGTGCCAGCATAGGTGGAGACAACTATGGCTACACCTTC
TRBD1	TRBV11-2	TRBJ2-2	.	CASSKAGTVTGELFF	TGTGCCAGCAGCAAAGCCGGGACAGTCACCGGGGAGCTGTTTTTT
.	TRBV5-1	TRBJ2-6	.	CASSLAVYSGANVLTF	TGCGCCAGCAGCTTGGCAGTTTACTCTGGGGCCAACGTCCTGACTTTC
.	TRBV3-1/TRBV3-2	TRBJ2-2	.	CASSPRREVARTGELFF	TGTGCCAGCAGCCCCAGGAGGGAGGTCGCGAGGACCGGGGAGCTGTTTTTT
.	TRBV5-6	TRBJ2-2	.	CASSFANWNTGELFF	TGTGCCAGCAGCTTCGCGAACTGGAACACCGGGGAGCTGTTTTTT
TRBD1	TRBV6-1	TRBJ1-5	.	CASSAPYRGDNQPQHF	TGTGCCAGCAGTGCCCCTTACAGGGGGGACAATCAGCCCCAGCATTTT
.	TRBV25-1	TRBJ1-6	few	CASTLSGRNSPLHF	TGTGCCAGCACCCTGTCCGGTCGTAATTCACCCCTCCACTTT
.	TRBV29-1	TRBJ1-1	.	CSVRPGDTEAFF	TGCAGCGTTAGGCCGGGGGACACTGAAGCTTTCTTT
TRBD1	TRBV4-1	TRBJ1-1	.	CASSQGSRGFTEAFF	TGCGCCAGCAGCCAAGGTAGCAGGGGGTTTACTGAAGCTTTCTTT
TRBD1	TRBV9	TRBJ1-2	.	CASSVGTGGPNYGYTF	TGTGCCAGCAGCGTGGGGACAGGGGGTCCTAACTATGGCTACACCTTC
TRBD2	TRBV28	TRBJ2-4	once	CASSFVATSGAKNIQYF	TGTGCCAGCAGTTTTGTAGCGACTAGCGGAGCAAAAAACATTCAGTACTTC
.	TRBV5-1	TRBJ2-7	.	CASSLQGGGSYEQYF	TGCGCCAGCAGCTTGCAGGGGGGTGGCTCCTACGAGCAGTACTTC
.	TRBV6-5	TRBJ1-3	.	CASRPPGHRGNTIYF	TGTGCCAGCAGACCCCCGGGACACAGAGGAAACACCATATATTTT
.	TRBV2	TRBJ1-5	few	CASGVGRDQPQHF	TGTGCCAGCGGGGTAGGGAGGGATCAGCCCCAGCATTTT
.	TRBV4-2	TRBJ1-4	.	CASSQGTGSGNEKLFF	TGTGCCAGCAGCCAAGGTACAGGGAGCGGAAATGAAAAACTGTTTTTT
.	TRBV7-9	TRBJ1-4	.	CASSSPTPSIVEKLFF	TGTGCCAGCAGCTCCCCAACACCTAGTATTGTGGAAAAACTGTTTTTT
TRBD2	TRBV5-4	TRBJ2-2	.	CASSRPNGGVGGELFF	TGTGCCAGCAGCCGGCCTAACGGGGGGGTCGGCGGGGAGCTGTTTTTT
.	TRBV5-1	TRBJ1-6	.	CASTKLGQGRGSPLHF	TGCGCCAGCACCAAACTTGGTCAGGGGCGCGGGTCACCCCTCCACTTT
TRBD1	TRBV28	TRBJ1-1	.	CASAGQGQKAFF	TGTGCCAGTGCGGGACAGGGCCAGAAAGCTTTCTTT
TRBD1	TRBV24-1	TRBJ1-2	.	CATSDPRGRGGYTF	TGTGCCACCAGTGATCCCAGGGGGCGCGGAGGCTACACCTTC